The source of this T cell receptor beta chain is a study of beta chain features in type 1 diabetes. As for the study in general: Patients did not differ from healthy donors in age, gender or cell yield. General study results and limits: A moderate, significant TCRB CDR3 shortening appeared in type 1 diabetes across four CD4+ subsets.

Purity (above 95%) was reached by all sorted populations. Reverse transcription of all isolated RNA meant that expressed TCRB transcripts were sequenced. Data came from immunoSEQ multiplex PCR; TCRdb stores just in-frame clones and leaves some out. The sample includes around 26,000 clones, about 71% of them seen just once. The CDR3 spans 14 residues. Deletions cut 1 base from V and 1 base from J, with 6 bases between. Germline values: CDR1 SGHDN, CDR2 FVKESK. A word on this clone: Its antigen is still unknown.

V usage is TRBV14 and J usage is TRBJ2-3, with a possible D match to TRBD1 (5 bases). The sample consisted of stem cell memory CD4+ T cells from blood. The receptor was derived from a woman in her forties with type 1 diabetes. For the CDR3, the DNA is TGTGCCAGCAGCCAAGTCAGGGGCACAGATACGCAGTATTTT. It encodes CASSQVRGTDTQYF.